Detailed here is one T cell receptor (beta chain). Its specificity is unknown. These data come from a study of CXCR3-negative and CXCR3-positive naive CD8 T cells. Study findings and constraints: Unlike memory cells, which differed, naive CXCR3-negative and CXCR3-positive cells had similar TRBV-TRBJ usage. TRB CDR3s were more hydrophobic in CXCR3-positive than in CXCR3-negative naive cells. Diversity was high in both naive subsets and much lower in memory cells.

The CDR3 is made up of 14 amino acids. The germline gives CDR1 DFQATT, CDR2 SNEGSKA (reference sequence). The authors prepared UMI-labeled TRB cDNA libraries by 5' RACE. Using the 5' RACE reads, TCRdb records one entry per CDR3 protein without DNA. The data include tens of thousands of distinct CDR3 sequences; the top ten clones carry approximately 1%. This chain links TRBV20-1 with TRBJ2-5; the D gene TCRdb calls, TRBD2, cannot be checked with no DNA. This TCR was sampled from a human donor in good health. Some clones in this sample may be carry-over from other donors' samples. What was sequenced was naive CXCR3- CD8+ T cells from blood. Described subset: CD45RO-CCR7+CD27+CD95- naive CD8+ T cells lacking CXCR3 (TNR3-). This chain's CDR3 is CSSTSGSPTETQYF.